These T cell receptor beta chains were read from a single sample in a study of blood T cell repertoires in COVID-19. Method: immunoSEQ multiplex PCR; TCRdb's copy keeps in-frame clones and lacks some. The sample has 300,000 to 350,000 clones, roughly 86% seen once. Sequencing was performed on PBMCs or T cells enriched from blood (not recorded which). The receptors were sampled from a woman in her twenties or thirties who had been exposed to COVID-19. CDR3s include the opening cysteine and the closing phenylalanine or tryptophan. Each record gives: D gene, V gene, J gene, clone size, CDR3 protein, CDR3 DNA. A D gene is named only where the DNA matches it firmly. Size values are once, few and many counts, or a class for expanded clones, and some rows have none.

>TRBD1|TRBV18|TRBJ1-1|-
CASSPPKGAMNTEAFF
TGTGCCAGCTCACCACCCAAGGGGGCCATGAACACTGAAGCTTTCTTT
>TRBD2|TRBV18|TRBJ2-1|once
CASSFVLRLAGSSSYNEQFF
TGTGCCAGCTCATTTGTCCTTAGACTAGCGGGGTCGAGCTCCTACAATGAGCAGTTCTTC
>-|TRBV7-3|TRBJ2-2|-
CASSLNQGNTGELFF
TGTGCCAGCAGCTTAAACCAGGGTAACACCGGGGAGCTGTTTTTT
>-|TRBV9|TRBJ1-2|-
CASSVDLGGWYGYTF
TGTGCCAGCAGCGTAGATCTGGGAGGATGGTATGGCTACACCTTC
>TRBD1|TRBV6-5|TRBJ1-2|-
CASSVQGWNYGYTF
TGTGCCAGCAGCGTACAGGGGTGGAACTATGGCTACACCTTC
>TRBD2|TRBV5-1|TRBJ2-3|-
CASSNLAGAPDTQYF
TGCGCCAGCAGCAACTTAGCGGGAGCCCCAGATACGCAGTATTTT
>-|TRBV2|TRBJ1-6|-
CASTLSREWGSPLHF
TGTGCCAGCACCTTAAGCCGGGAGTGGGGCTCACCCCTCCACTTT
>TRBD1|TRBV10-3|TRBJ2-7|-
CAISESRDSSEQYF
TGTGCCATCAGTGAGTCCCGGGACAGCAGCGAGCAGTACTTC
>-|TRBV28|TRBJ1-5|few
CASSLSGSGQPQHF
TGTGCCAGCAGTTTATCCGGGAGTGGTCAGCCCCAGCATTTT
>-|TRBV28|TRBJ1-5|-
CASSLLTEFHQPQHF
TGTGCCAGCAGTTTATTGACAGAGTTTCATCAGCCCCAGCATTTT
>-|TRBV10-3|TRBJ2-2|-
CAISDSGELFF
TGTGCCATCAGTGATTCTGGGGAGCTGTTTTTT
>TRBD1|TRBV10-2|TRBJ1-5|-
CASSETGTGYQPQHF
TGCGCCAGCAGTGAAACCGGGACAGGGTATCAGCCCCAGCATTTT
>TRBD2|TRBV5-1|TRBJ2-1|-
CASSLWLAGGNNEQFF
TGCGCCAGCAGCTTGTGGCTAGCGGGAGGGAACAATGAGCAGTTCTTC
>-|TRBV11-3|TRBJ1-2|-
CASSLEMGPRSGYTF
TGTGCCAGCAGCTTAGAGATGGGCCCGCGTAGTGGCTACACCTTC
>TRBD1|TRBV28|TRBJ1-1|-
CASSPPRTGQTEAFF
TGTGCCAGCAGCCCCCCGCGGACAGGACAAACTGAAGCTTTCTTT
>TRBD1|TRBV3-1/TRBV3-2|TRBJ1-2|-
CASSQQGGYGYIF
TGTGCCAGCAGCCAACAGGGGGGCTATGGCTACATCTTC
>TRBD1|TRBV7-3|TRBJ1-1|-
CASSGGTGSNTEAFF
TGTGCCAGCAGCGGGGGGACAGGGTCGAACACTGAAGCTTTCTTT
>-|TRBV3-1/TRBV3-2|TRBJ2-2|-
CASSQDRAAYTGELFF
TGTGCCAGCAGCCAAGATAGAGCTGCTTACACCGGGGAGCTGTTTTTT
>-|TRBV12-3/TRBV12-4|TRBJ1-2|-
CASSRGLLEGYTF
TGTGCCAGCAGCCGCGGACTGCTGGAGGGCTACACCTTC
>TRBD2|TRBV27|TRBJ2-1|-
CASHPLAAGVNNEQFF
TGTGCCAGCCACCCCCTCGCAGCGGGAGTCAACAATGAGCAGTTCTTC
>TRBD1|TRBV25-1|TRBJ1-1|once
CASSAPTGGIAEAFF
TGTGCCAGCAGTGCACCGACAGGGGGCATCGCTGAAGCTTTCTTT
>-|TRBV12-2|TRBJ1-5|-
CASRLPLAYCDAGNQPQHF
TGTGCAAGTCGCTTACCCCTAGCGTATTGTGATGCGGGCAATCAGCCCCAGCATTTT
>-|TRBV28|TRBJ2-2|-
CASIVGGANTGELFF
TGTGCCAGCATTGTTGGGGGCGCGAACACCGGGGAGCTGTTTTTT
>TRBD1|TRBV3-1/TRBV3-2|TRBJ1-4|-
CASSQGDRGPLYEKLFF
TGTGCCAGCAGCCAAGGGGACAGGGGGCCTCTATATGAAAAACTGTTTTTT
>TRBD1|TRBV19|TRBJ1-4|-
CASSTQGANEKLFF
TGTGCCAGTAGTACCCAGGGGGCGAATGAAAAACTGTTTTTT
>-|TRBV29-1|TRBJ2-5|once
CSVRGRYSETQYF
TGCAGCGTTAGGGGCAGATATTCGGAGACCCAGTACTTC
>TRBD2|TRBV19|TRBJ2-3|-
CASSIRPLGGRGTDTQYF
TGTGCCAGTAGTATTCGACCTCTCGGCGGGAGGGGCACAGATACGCAGTATTTT
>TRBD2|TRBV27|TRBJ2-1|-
CASSSGTSGRTYNEQFF
TGTGCCAGCAGTTCTGGGACTAGCGGGAGAACCTACAATGAGCAGTTCTTC
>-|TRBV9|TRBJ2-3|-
CASSVAGGRDTQYF
TGTGCCAGCAGCGTAGCAGGGGGGCGAGATACGCAGTATTTT
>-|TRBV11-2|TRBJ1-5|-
CASSESQVVGQPQHF
TGTGCCAGCAGCGAATCTCAGGTGGTCGGTCAGCCCCAGCATTTT
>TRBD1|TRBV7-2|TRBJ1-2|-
CASSPTGYRGLDSNYGYTF
TGTGCCAGCAGCCCAACAGGCTACAGGGGGCTGGATTCTAACTATGGCTACACCTTC
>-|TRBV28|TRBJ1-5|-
CASSGLMAPNQPQHF
TGTGCCAGCAGTGGACTGATGGCTCCGAATCAGCCCCAGCATTTT